Sequencing of this TCR beta chain was carried out in a study of T-cell reconstitution after alpha-beta-depleted transplantation in children. A word on this clonotype: Its matching antigen is unknown.

TCRbeta library preparation incorporated unique molecular identifiers. TCRdb reprocessed the PCR reads with MiXCR, giving one entry per CDR3 protein. The sample has fewer than 700,000 distinct CDR3 sequences, over 10% seen once. Study conclusions and caveats: Surviving recipient T cells and thymic progenitors accounted for the high day-60 TCRbeta diversity observed in some patients. Alpha-beta T cells present about two months after transplant were reported to originate from several hundred expanded graft clones. Diversity and T-cell counts at one year after transplant derived mostly from new T cells.

Germline loops: CDR1 MDHEN, CDR2 SYDVKM. The CDR3 is 14 amino acids. V was pared by 8 bases and J by 0 bases, with 14 bases between. The TCR originated in a male patient between 10 and 17 years old who had a stem cell transplant for acute myeloid leukemia, so the T cells may come from the graft donor. Source: PBMCs, mostly from graft donor cells, taken 360 days after TCRalphabeta/CD19-depleted stem cell transplant. V and J are TRBV28 and TRBJ2-7; D is uncertain. CDR3 in amino acids: CASGPRALSYEQYF. The CDR3 DNA follows: TGTGCCAGCGGACCTAGGGCTCTCTCCTACGAGCAGTACTTC.